This T cell receptor (beta chain) derives from a study of T-cell reconstitution after alpha-beta-depleted transplantation in children. This CDR3 spans 14 amino acids. The V and J ends lost 6 bases and 5 bases, in that order; junction bases with no gene match: 1. Germline assignment: CDR1 SGHTA and CDR2 FQGNSA. This clonotype was picked up a small number of times. Unique molecular identifiers were incorporated into the prepared TCRbeta library. A single record per CDR3 protein comes from TCRdb applying MiXCR to the PCR reads. The sample has roughly 610,000 distinct CDR3 sequences; 10% to 13% are singletons.

The clonotype originates from a human donor who donated a stem cell graft to a child with acute myeloid leukemia. Sequenced material: PBMCs from the stem cell graft donor, taken from the stem cell graft. The rearrangement uses TRBV7-2 and TRBJ2-1; 13 bases match TRBD2. CDR3 nucleotide sequence: TGTGCCAGCAGACTAGCGGGAGGGAACAATGAGCAGTTCTTC. This gives the protein CASRLAGGNNEQFF.